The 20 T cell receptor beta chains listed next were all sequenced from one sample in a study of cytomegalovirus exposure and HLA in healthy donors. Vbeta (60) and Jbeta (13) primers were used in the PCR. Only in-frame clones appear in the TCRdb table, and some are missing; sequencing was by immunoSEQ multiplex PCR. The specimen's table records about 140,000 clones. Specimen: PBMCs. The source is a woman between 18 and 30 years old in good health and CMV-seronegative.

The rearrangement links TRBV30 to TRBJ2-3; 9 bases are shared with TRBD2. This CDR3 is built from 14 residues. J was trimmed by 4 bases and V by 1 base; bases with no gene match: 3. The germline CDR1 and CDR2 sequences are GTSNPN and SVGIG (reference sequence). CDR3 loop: CAWSGLAGPDTQYF. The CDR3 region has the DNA TGTGCCTGGAGTGGCCTAGCGGGACCAGATACGCAGTATTTT. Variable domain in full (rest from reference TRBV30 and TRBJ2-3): SQTIHQWPATLVQPVGSPLSLECTVEGTSNPNLYWYRQAAGRGLQLLFYSVGIGQISSEVPQNLSASRPQDRQFILSSKKLLLSDSGFYLCAWSGLAGPDTQYFGPGTRLTVL.

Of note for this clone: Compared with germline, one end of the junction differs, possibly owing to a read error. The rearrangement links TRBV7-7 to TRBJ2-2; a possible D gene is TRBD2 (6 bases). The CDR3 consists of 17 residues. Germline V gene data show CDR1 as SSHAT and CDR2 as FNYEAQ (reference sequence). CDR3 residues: CASSLTTGTPGIGELFF. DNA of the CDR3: TGTGCTAGCAGCCTCACCACCGGGACTCCCGGGATCGGGGAGCTGTTTTTT.

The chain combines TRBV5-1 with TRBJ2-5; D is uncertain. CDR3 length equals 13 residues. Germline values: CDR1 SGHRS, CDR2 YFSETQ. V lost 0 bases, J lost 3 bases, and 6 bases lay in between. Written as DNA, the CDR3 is TGCGCCAGCAGCTTGGTAGCAGAAGAGACCCAGTACTTC. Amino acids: CASSLVAEETQYF.

CDR3 amino acids: CASSLGAEDTQYF. The DNA for the CDR3 is TGTGCCAGCAGCTTGGGAGCGGAGGATACGCAGTATTTT. The genes are TRBV5-6 and TRBJ2-3; possibly TRBD2 for D (5 bases). V was trimmed by 0 bases and J by 6 bases, leaving 8 bases between them. Germline lookup yields CDR1 SGHDT and CDR2 YYEEEE. The CDR3 is 13 amino acids.

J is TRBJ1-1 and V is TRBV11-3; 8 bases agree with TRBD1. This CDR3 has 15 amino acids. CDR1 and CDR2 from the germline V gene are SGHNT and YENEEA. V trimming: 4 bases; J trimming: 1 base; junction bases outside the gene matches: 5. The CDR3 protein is CASSSRDRWNTEAFF. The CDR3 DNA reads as TGTGCCAGCAGCTCCCGGGACAGGTGGAACACTGAAGCTTTCTTT.

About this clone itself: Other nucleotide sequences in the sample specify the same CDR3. The CDR3 loop reads CASSIGQGDGYTF. CDR3 sequence (DNA): TGTGCCAGTAGTATCGGGCAGGGGGATGGCTACACCTTC. V gene TRBV19 combines with J gene TRBJ1-2; 7 nucleotides align to TRBD1. The V gene's germline CDR1 is LNHDA and CDR2 SQIVND (reference sequence). This CDR3 contains 13 residues. The ends lost 3 bases at V and 6 bases at J; junction bases unmatched: 4.

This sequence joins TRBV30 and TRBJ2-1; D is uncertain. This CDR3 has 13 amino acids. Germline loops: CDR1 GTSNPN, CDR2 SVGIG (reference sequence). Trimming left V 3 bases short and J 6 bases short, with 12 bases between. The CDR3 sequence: CAWSPNTINEQFF. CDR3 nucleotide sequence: TGTGCCTGGAGCCCCAACACGATCAATGAGCAGTTCTTC.

The CDR3 DNA sequence: TGCAGCGTTGAGAGGGCGGGGGAAAACTACGAGCAGTACTTC. This gives the protein CSVERAGENYEQYF. The chain recombines TRBV29-1 with TRBJ2-7; TRBD2 agrees at 7 bases. V lost 3 bases and J lost 3; bases outside the gene matches: 8. This CDR3 has 14 residues. Germline CDR1 is SQVTM and CDR2 is ANQGSEA.

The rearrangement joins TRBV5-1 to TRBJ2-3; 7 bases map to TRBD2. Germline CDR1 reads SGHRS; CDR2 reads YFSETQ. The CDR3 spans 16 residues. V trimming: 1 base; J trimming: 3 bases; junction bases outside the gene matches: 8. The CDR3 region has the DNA TGCGCCAGCAGCTTGTCGGGGAGGGGAAGGACAGATACGCAGTATTTT. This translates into CASSLSGRGRTDTQYF.

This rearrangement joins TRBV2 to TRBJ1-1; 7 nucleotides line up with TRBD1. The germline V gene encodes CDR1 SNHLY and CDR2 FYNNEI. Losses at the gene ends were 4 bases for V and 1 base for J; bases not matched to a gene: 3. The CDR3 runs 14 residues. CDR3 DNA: TGTGCCAGCAGTGTCCGGACAGGGAACACTGAAGCTTTCTTT. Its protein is CASSVRTGNTEAFF.

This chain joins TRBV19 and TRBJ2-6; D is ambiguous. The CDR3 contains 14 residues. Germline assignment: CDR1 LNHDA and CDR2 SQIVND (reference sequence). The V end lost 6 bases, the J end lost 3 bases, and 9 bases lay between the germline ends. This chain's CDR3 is CASRSGHGANVLTF. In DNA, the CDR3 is TGTGCCAGTAGGTCGGGTCATGGGGCCAACGTCCTGACTTTC.

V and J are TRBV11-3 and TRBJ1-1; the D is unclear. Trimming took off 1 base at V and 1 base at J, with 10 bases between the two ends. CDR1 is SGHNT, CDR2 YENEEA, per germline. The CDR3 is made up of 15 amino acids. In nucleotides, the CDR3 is TGTGCCAGCAGCTTAGGAAGCCCTCAGAACACTGAAGCTTTCTTT. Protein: CASSLGSPQNTEAFF.

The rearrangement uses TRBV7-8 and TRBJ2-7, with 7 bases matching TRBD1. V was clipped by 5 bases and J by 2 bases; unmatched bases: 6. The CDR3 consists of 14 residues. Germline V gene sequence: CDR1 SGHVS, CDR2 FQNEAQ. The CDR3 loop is CASSPRQGAYEQYF. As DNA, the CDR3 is TGTGCCAGCAGCCCTCGACAGGGAGCCTACGAGCAGTACTTC.

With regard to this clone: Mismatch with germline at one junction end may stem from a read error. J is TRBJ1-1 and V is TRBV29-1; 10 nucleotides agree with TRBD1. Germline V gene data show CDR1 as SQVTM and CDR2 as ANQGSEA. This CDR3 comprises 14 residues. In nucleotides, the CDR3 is TGCAGCGCTGAAAGGACAGGGGGTGACACTGAAGCTTTCTTT. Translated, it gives CSAERTGGDTEAFF. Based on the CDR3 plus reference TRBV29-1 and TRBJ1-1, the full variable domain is SAVISQKPSRDICQRGTSLTIQCQVDSQVTMMFWYRQQPGQSLTLIATANQGSEATYESGFVIDKFPISRPNLTFSTLTVSNMSPEDSSIYLCSAERTGGDTEAFFGQGTRLTVV.

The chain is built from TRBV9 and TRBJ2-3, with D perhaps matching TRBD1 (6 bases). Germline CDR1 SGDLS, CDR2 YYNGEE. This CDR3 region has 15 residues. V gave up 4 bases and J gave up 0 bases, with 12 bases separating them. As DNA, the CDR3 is TGTGCCAGCAGCCCCGGACAGACCAGCACAGATACGCAGTATTTT. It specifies CASSPGQTSTDTQYF.

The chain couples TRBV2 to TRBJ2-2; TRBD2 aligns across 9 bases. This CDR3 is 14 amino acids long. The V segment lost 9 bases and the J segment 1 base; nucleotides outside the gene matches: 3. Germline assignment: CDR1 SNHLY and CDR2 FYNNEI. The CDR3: CASSGRVNTGELFF. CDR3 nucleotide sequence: TGTGCCAGTAGCGGGAGAGTGAACACCGGGGAGCTGTTTTTT.

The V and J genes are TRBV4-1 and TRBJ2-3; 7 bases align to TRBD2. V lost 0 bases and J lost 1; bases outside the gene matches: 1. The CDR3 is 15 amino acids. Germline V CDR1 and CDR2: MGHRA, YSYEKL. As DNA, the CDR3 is TGCGCCAGCAGCCAAGATACTAGCGGCACAGATACGCAGTATTTT. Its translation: CASSQDTSGTDTQYF.

The CDR3 DNA reads as TGTGCCAGCAGCAGTAATAGCGGGAGGGCCAATACGCAGTATTTT. Translated, it gives CASSSNSGRANTQYF. The chain has TRBV5-4 and TRBJ2-3; the match to TRBD2 covers 11 bases. Looked up from germline, CDR1 is SGHNT and CDR2 is YYREEE (reference sequence). The CDR3 extends over 15 amino acids. V trimming: 4 bases; J trimming: 7 bases; junction bases outside the gene matches: 8.

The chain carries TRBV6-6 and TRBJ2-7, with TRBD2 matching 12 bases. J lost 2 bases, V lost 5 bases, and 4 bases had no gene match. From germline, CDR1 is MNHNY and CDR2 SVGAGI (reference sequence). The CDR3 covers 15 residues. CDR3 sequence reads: CASSTLAGGPYEQYF. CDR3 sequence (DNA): TGTGCCAGCAGTACCCTAGCGGGAGGGCCCTACGAGCAGTACTTC.

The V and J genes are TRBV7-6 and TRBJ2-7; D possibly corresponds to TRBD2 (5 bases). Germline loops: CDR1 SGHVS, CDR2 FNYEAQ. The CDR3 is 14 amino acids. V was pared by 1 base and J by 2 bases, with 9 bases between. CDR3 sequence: CASSLVRVTYEQYV. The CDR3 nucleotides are TGTGCCAGCAGCTTAGTGCGGGTTACCTACGAGCAGTACGTC.